This T cell receptor beta chain was identified in a study of blood T cell repertoires in COVID-19. The CDR3 is 16 amino acids. Assay used: immunoSEQ multiplex PCR; TCRdb lists only in-frame clones, some missing. The sample includes approximately 280,000 clones, about nine tenths seen only once; the top ten take 2.2%. This chain connects TRBV21-1 to TRBJ1-2. TRBV21-1 is a pseudogene locus. Sequenced material: peripheral blood. This receptor was taken from a man aged 45-65 years with acute or convalescent COVID-19. The CDR3 nucleotides read TGTGCCAGCAGCAAAGTTCCCCTAGAACTTTTCTATGGCTACACCTTC. This codes for CASSKVPLELFYGYTF.